What follows describes a single T cell receptor (beta chain). The clone's antigen remains unknown. No much larger clone is present one base from it, and per-base qualities are unavailable. In the germline V gene, CDR1 corresponds to MDHEN and CDR2 to SYDVKM. V sheds 8 bases and J sheds 0 bases, leaving 14 bases between their ends. The CDR3 covers 15 residues, taking in both the cysteine and the phenylalanine. Solely the CDR3 DNA is kept, with 45 bases framed from the first base. Each collaborating institution followed its own protocols to collect whole blood in K2EDTA tubes. For TCRbeta analysis, collaborator samples were shipped as frozen whole blood, as isolated PBMCs, or as DNA extracted from either sample type. This sample is part of a study of blood T cell repertoires in COVID-19 (TCRdb year 2020). Regarding the complete study: The collaborator samples originated in the United States, Italy and Spain and spanned the acute and convalescent phases of COVID-19. A de-identified subject ID, COVID-19 status, age in years and sex were almost always included in the sample metadata. Where available, HLA class I and class II types were obtained from metadata supplied by the sample provider rather than from assay-based typing. The material from the prospective study consisted of cDNA or gDNA derived from T cells, B-cell-depleted T cells, or PBMCs. Samples came from the ongoing ImmuneRACE study (first 160 participants) plus 1,254 subjects from 6 global collaborators. The repertoires were released in a freely available public database intended as a resource for research on the immune response to SARS-CoV-2. Deeply sampled blood TCRbeta repertoires from subjects exposed to, actively infected with, or recovered from COVID-19 were included in the dataset.

The paper's findings and limits, for the study overall: The quantity of clinical and demographic metadata differed by source and by participant and was supplied without curation.

TCRbeta CDR3 regions were amplified from genomic DNA using the immunoSEQ Assay, a bias-controlled multiplex PCR. On the study's bioinformatics: Nucleated cell counts per sample were estimated from amplification of reference gene primers within the assay. To quantify the absolute abundance of each unique TCRbeta CDR3 rearrangement, sequence reads were collapsed and filtered. For each sample, productive Simpson clonality was calculated by taking the square root of Simpson's diversity index across productive rearrangements. Sourced from immuneACCESS, this table was stored by TCRdb with only in-frame sequences that have V and J called. A share of the clones is absent; for the studies checked, an unresolved V gene accounts for under half, and the remainder has no known explanation. From that table come the V and J calls and clone size; the DNA was used to work out D and trimming. This sample holds about 110,000 clones; less than 75% were observed only once. The ten largest clones represent 1.8% of the sample.

This chain joins TRBV28 to TRBJ1-3; possibly the D gene is TRBD1, per 5 matching bases. The sequence was obtained from a woman aged 40 to 49 with acute or convalescent COVID-19. The sample taken for sequencing was peripheral blood. CDR3 protein: CASQATGYSGNTIYF. Here is the DNA: TGTGCCAGCCAGGCTACAGGTTACTCTGGAAACACCATATATTTT.